This is a list of T cell receptor beta chains from one sample in a study of blood T cells in healthy people across ages. Using its own MiXCR run on the 5' RACE reads, TCRdb lists one record per CDR3 protein. The sample records hundreds of thousands of distinct CDR3 sequences, about 30% being singletons. Sample: blood. The receptors stem from a woman aged 80 or older in good health. Each CDR3 is given with its conserved first and last residue. A D gene is named only where the DNA matches it firmly. Clone size is not always given. Where it is, it says once, few, many or a class for expanded clones.

clone size: many; V gene: TRBV29-1; D gene: TRBD1; J gene: TRBJ1-5; CDR3 DNA: TGCAGCGCGGGTGGACAGGGCGGGCAGCCCCAGCATTTT; CDR3 protein: CSAGGQGGQPQHF
clone size: few; V gene: TRBV2; D gene: TRBD1; J gene: TRBJ2-5; CDR3 DNA: TGTGCCAGCACCTTGGACAGGGTGGAGACCCAGTACTTC; CDR3 protein: CASTLDRVETQYF
clone size: few; V gene: TRBV18; D gene: TRBD1; J gene: TRBJ1-2; CDR3 DNA: TGTGCCAGCTCATCGGACAGGGAAGGGTATGGCTACACCTTC; CDR3 protein: CASSSDREGYGYTF
clone size: many; V gene: TRBV13; D gene: TRBD1; J gene: TRBJ2-5; CDR3 DNA: TGTGCCAGCAGCCGACAGGGTCGCGAGACCCAGTACTTC; CDR3 protein: CASSRQGRETQYF
clone size: .; V gene: TRBV28; D gene: .; J gene: TRBJ2-7; CDR3 DNA: TGTGCCAGCAGTTCCGTTGTGTACGAGCAGTACTTC; CDR3 protein: CASSSVVYEQYF
clone size: many; V gene: TRBV11-2; D gene: TRBD2; J gene: TRBJ2-1; CDR3 DNA: TGTGCCAGCAGCTCGCGGACTAGCGGGGGCAACAATGAGCAGTTCTTC; CDR3 protein: CASSSRTSGGNNEQFF
clone size: .; V gene: TRBV7-9; D gene: TRBD1; J gene: TRBJ2-3; CDR3 DNA: TGTGCCAGCAGCAGACCGGGACAGGGATACACAGATACGCAGTATTTT; CDR3 protein: CASSRPGQGYTDTQYF
clone size: .; V gene: TRBV12-3/TRBV12-4; D gene: .; J gene: TRBJ1-5; CDR3 DNA: TGTGCCAGCAGTCCCGGGGACATTAGCAATCAGCCCCAGCATTTT; CDR3 protein: CASSPGDISNQPQHF
clone size: many; V gene: TRBV6-5; D gene: .; J gene: TRBJ2-7; CDR3 DNA: TGTGCCAGCAGTTACAACAGGGCCTACGAGCAGTACTTC; CDR3 protein: CASSYNRAYEQYF
clone size: many; V gene: TRBV20-1; D gene: .; J gene: TRBJ1-2; CDR3 DNA: TGCAGTGCTAGAGAATTATCAGGGAACTATGGCTACACCTTC; CDR3 protein: CSARELSGNYGYTF
clone size: many; V gene: TRBV9; D gene: TRBD2; J gene: TRBJ2-3; CDR3 DNA: TGTGCCAGCAGCGTACTCCCTGTGGGAGGGGCGGGGGATACGCAGTATTTT; CDR3 protein: CASSVLPVGGAGDTQYF
clone size: .; V gene: TRBV7-2; D gene: .; J gene: TRBJ2-7; CDR3 DNA: TGTGCCAGCAGCGCGAAGCCCTACGAGCAGTACTTC; CDR3 protein: CASSAKPYEQYF
clone size: once; V gene: TRBV15; D gene: .; J gene: TRBJ2-7; CDR3 DNA: TGTGCCACCCAAGAGGGGAACGGGAGCGAGCAGTACTTC; CDR3 protein: CATQEGNGSEQYF
clone size: .; V gene: TRBV28; D gene: TRBD1; J gene: TRBJ1-2; CDR3 DNA: TGTGCCAGCAGAGACACCACAGGGGGCGGCTACACCTTC; CDR3 protein: CASRDTTGGGYTF
clone size: many; V gene: TRBV30; D gene: .; J gene: TRBJ1-2; CDR3 DNA: TGTGCCTGGAGTGTTTTGAGGGGTGAGAATGGCTACACCTTC; CDR3 protein: CAWSVLRGENGYTF
clone size: many; V gene: TRBV6-4; D gene: TRBD1; J gene: TRBJ1-2; CDR3 DNA: TGTGCCAGCAGTGAATCCCCGGGACAGGGAAGCTATGGCTACACCTTC; CDR3 protein: CASSESPGQGSYGYTF
clone size: many; V gene: TRBV7-2; D gene: .; J gene: TRBJ1-5; CDR3 DNA: TGTGCCAGCACCCCACGAGGGAGTGGCAATCAGCCCCAGCATTTT; CDR3 protein: CASTPRGSGNQPQHF
clone size: few; V gene: TRBV19; D gene: .; J gene: TRBJ2-1; CDR3 DNA: TGTGCCAGTAGGAGGGTGGGTAGCGGCCATTCCTACAATGAGCAGTTCTTC; CDR3 protein: CASRRVGSGHSYNEQFF
clone size: many; V gene: TRBV4-1; D gene: TRBD1; J gene: TRBJ2-5; CDR3 DNA: TGCGCCAGCAGTCCGGGACAGGGGGCAGAGACCCAGTACTTC; CDR3 protein: CASSPGQGAETQYF
clone size: few; V gene: TRBV7-2; D gene: .; J gene: TRBJ2-3; CDR3 DNA: TGTGCCAGCAGCTTACTAGCCGGGGATACGCAGTATTTT; CDR3 protein: CASSLLAGDTQYF
clone size: .; V gene: TRBV7-7; D gene: TRBD2; J gene: TRBJ2-5; CDR3 DNA: TGTGCTAGCGGGCGGGAGCTAGGGCAAGAGACCCAGTACTTC; CDR3 protein: CASGRELGQETQYF
clone size: .; V gene: TRBV6-5; D gene: TRBD2; J gene: TRBJ2-5; CDR3 DNA: TGTGCCGCCCACTCTAGCGGGAAAGAGACCCAGTACTTC; CDR3 protein: CAAHSSGKETQYF
clone size: .; V gene: TRBV18; D gene: TRBD2; J gene: TRBJ2-2; CDR3 DNA: TGTGCCAGCTCGTCGACTAGCGGGTATACCGGGGAGCTGTTTTTT; CDR3 protein: CASSSTSGYTGELFF
clone size: .; V gene: TRBV7-8; D gene: .; J gene: TRBJ1-1; CDR3 DNA: TGTGCCAGCAGCAGGGCGGCAGGCATGAACACTGAAGCTTTCTTT; CDR3 protein: CASSRAAGMNTEAFF
clone size: many; V gene: TRBV12-3/TRBV12-4; D gene: TRBD1; J gene: TRBJ1-2; CDR3 DNA: TGTGCCAGCACCGTGGGGACAGGGTGGGATGGCTACACCTTC; CDR3 protein: CASTVGTGWDGYTF
clone size: .; V gene: TRBV7-9; D gene: .; J gene: TRBJ2-3; CDR3 DNA: TGTGCCAGCAGCTTAGTCGAGGCAGGGGCCACAGATACGCAGTATTTT; CDR3 protein: CASSLVEAGATDTQYF
clone size: many; V gene: TRBV7-9; D gene: .; J gene: TRBJ2-3; CDR3 DNA: TGTGCCAGCAGCCTTGCGGGACGGGCCCGCCGACACACAGATACGCAGTATTTT; CDR3 protein: CASSLAGRARRHTDTQYF
clone size: many; V gene: TRBV9; D gene: .; J gene: TRBJ2-3; CDR3 DNA: TGTGCCAGCAGCGTACTGGGGGGGGCGGATACGCAGTATTTT; CDR3 protein: CASSVLGGADTQYF
clone size: few; V gene: TRBV12-3/TRBV12-4; D gene: TRBD1; J gene: TRBJ1-1; CDR3 DNA: TGTGCCAGCGGTTTACAGGGGGGGAACACTGAAGCTTTCTTT; CDR3 protein: CASGLQGGNTEAFF
clone size: .; V gene: TRBV2; D gene: .; J gene: TRBJ2-7; CDR3 DNA: TGTGCCAGCAGTGTGTTGCGGGGAAGCTCCTACGAGCAGTACTTC; CDR3 protein: CASSVLRGSSYEQYF
clone size: many; V gene: TRBV24-1; D gene: .; J gene: TRBJ2-1; CDR3 DNA: TGTGCCACCAGTGACCGTGGACAGTCCCATGAGCAGTTCTTC; CDR3 protein: CATSDRGQSHEQFF
clone size: .; V gene: TRBV28; D gene: .; J gene: TRBJ2-7; CDR3 DNA: TGCGCCAGCAGCGAGGGACGGAGTTACTCCTACGAGCAGTACTTC; CDR3 protein: CASSEGRSYSYEQYF
clone size: .; V gene: TRBV5-1; D gene: .; J gene: TRBJ1-4; CDR3 DNA: TGCGCCAGCAGCTCAACAGGGATTAATGAAAAACTGTTTTTT; CDR3 protein: CASSSTGINEKLFF
clone size: .; V gene: TRBV20-1; D gene: TRBD2; J gene: TRBJ2-7; CDR3 DNA: TGCAGTGCTATTGTGCCCTGGGCGGGGGTCACCTACGAGCAGTACTTC; CDR3 protein: CSAIVPWAGVTYEQYF
clone size: .; V gene: TRBV10-3; D gene: .; J gene: TRBJ2-6; CDR3 DNA: TGTGCCATCAGTGAAACGGGTAGTGGTGGGGCCAACGTCCGGACTTTC; CDR3 protein: CAISETGSGGANVRTF
clone size: once; V gene: TRBV11-2; D gene: TRBD1; J gene: TRBJ2-7; CDR3 DNA: TGTGCCAGCAGCTTAACGGGAGGACAGGGGGCTGCCAGCTCCTACGAGCAGTACTTC; CDR3 protein: CASSLTGGQGAASSYEQYF
clone size: .; V gene: TRBV12-3/TRBV12-4; D gene: .; J gene: TRBJ2-1; CDR3 DNA: TGTGCCAGCAGTTTTCTGGGGGGCATTTACAATGAGCAGTTCTTC; CDR3 protein: CASSFLGGIYNEQFF
clone size: many; V gene: TRBV6-5; D gene: .; J gene: TRBJ2-3; CDR3 DNA: TGTGCCACCGTACGGGGGGATACGCAGTATTTT; CDR3 protein: CATVRGDTQYF
clone size: .; V gene: TRBV7-2; D gene: TRBD2; J gene: TRBJ2-7; CDR3 DNA: TGTGCCAGCAGCTTACAAGCGGGGACCTCCTACAATGAGCAGTACTTC; CDR3 protein: CASSLQAGTSYNEQYF
clone size: .; V gene: TRBV27; D gene: .; J gene: TRBJ2-7; CDR3 DNA: TGTACCGGCAGTTTACCGACTTCAGGGTTCGACGAGCAGTACTTC; CDR3 protein: CTGSLPTSGFDEQYF
clone size: .; V gene: TRBV6-1; D gene: .; J gene: TRBJ1-1; CDR3 DNA: TGTGCCAGCAGTGAGGCAGGGAGGAACACTGAAGCTTTCTTT; CDR3 protein: CASSEAGRNTEAFF
clone size: few; V gene: TRBV7-9; D gene: TRBD1; J gene: TRBJ1-5; CDR3 DNA: TGTGCCAGCAGCTCCGACAGGGAAAGGCAGCCCCAGCATTTT; CDR3 protein: CASSSDRERQPQHF
clone size: many; V gene: TRBV20-1; D gene: TRBD1; J gene: TRBJ2-3; CDR3 DNA: TGCAGTGCCCCCATGGGGGACAGGCGCACAGATACGCAGTATTTT; CDR3 protein: CSAPMGDRRTDTQYF
clone size: .; V gene: TRBV5-1; D gene: .; J gene: TRBJ2-2; CDR3 DNA: TGCGCCAGCAGGCCCGGGACTTCGGGGGACCGGGAGCTGTTTTTT; CDR3 protein: CASRPGTSGDRELFF
clone size: few; V gene: TRBV27; D gene: .; J gene: TRBJ1-2; CDR3 DNA: TGTGCCAGCAGCCCACGGTCGATCTATGGCTACACCTTC; CDR3 protein: CASSPRSIYGYTF
clone size: .; V gene: TRBV27; D gene: .; J gene: TRBJ1-6; CDR3 DNA: TGTGCCAGCAGGCCTTCAACAGGGTTCGGTTCACCCCTCCACTTT; CDR3 protein: CASRPSTGFGSPLHF
clone size: .; V gene: TRBV15; D gene: .; J gene: TRBJ2-7; CDR3 DNA: TGTGCCACCAGCAGAGGGGAGCCGATTTACAATGAGCAGTACTTC; CDR3 protein: CATSRGEPIYNEQYF
clone size: few; V gene: TRBV5-6; D gene: .; J gene: TRBJ1-1; CDR3 DNA: TGTGCCAGCGGGTCGGCAGGCTTGAACACTGAAGCTTTCTTT; CDR3 protein: CASGSAGLNTEAFF
clone size: many; V gene: TRBV2; D gene: .; J gene: TRBJ2-1; CDR3 DNA: TGTGCCAGCAGCGAGGACTGGAACAATGAGCAGTTCTTC; CDR3 protein: CASSEDWNNEQFF
clone size: .; V gene: TRBV30; D gene: .; J gene: TRBJ1-6; CDR3 DNA: TGTGCCTGGAGTAAGGTACAGGGATATTCACCCCTCCACTTT; CDR3 protein: CAWSKVQGYSPLHF
clone size: few; V gene: TRBV2; D gene: TRBD2; J gene: TRBJ2-2; CDR3 DNA: TGTGCCAGCAGATCTAGCGGGATGAACACCGGGGAGCTGTTTTTT; CDR3 protein: CASRSSGMNTGELFF
clone size: many; V gene: TRBV19; D gene: TRBD2; J gene: TRBJ2-1; CDR3 DNA: TGTGCCAGTAGTATCGCTAGCGGGGATGAGCAGTTCTTC; CDR3 protein: CASSIASGDEQFF
clone size: .; V gene: TRBV5-1; D gene: .; J gene: TRBJ2-7; CDR3 DNA: TGCGCCAGCAGCTCCGGGACGCCGGGTTCCTACGAGCAGTACTTC; CDR3 protein: CASSSGTPGSYEQYF
clone size: .; V gene: TRBV7-6; D gene: TRBD1; J gene: TRBJ2-7; CDR3 DNA: TGTGCCAGCAGCTTAGCCGTAGGACAGGGTAGCTCCTACGAGCAGTACTTC; CDR3 protein: CASSLAVGQGSSYEQYF
clone size: .; V gene: TRBV29-1; D gene: TRBD1; J gene: TRBJ2-5; CDR3 DNA: TGCAGCACCAGGACAGGGGGGGAGCAGTACTTC; CDR3 protein: CSTRTGGEQYF
clone size: .; V gene: TRBV7-2; D gene: .; J gene: TRBJ1-1; CDR3 DNA: TGTGCCAGCAGCTTAGAGGCGGGGGGGTTAGTTGAAGCTTTCTTT; CDR3 protein: CASSLEAGGLVEAFF